Each of the 21 T cell receptor beta chains below was sequenced from the same sample in a study of T cells after posttransplantation cyclophosphamide. Only in-frame clones appear in the TCRdb table, and some are missing; sequencing was by immunoSEQ multiplex PCR. The sample yields tens of thousands of clones, roughly 93% seen once. The sequenced sample consisted of PBMCs. These receptor sequences come from a woman between 45 and 65 years old in good health and a related stem cell transplant donor.

This chain uses TRBV5-6 with TRBJ1-3; no firm D call. V was pared by 4 bases and J by 0 bases, with 11 bases between. Germline CDR1 is SGHDT and CDR2 is YYEEEE. The length of the CDR3 is 15 residues. The CDR3 loop is CASSVLDGSGNTIYF. CDR3 nucleotide sequence: TGTGCCAGCAGCGTTCTAGATGGCTCTGGAAACACCATATATTTT.

J is TRBJ1-1 and V is TRBV19; the D gene is possibly TRBD1 (6 bases). CDR3 length: 14 residues. V was trimmed by 6 bases and J by 1 base, leaving 12 bases between them. Looked up from germline, CDR1 is LNHDA and CDR2 is SQIVND (reference sequence). The CDR3 loop reads CASSHGTSNTEAFF. The DNA for the CDR3 is TGTGCCAGTAGCCACGGGACATCGAACACTGAAGCTTTCTTT.

The chain is built from TRBV15 and TRBJ1-4; D unresolved. The germline gives CDR1 LNHNV, CDR2 YYDKDF (reference sequence). The V and J ends lost 5 bases and 5 bases respectively, with 15 bases between them. This CDR3 region has 15 residues. The CDR3 loop reads CATSAGRAGNEKLFF. The CDR3 nucleotides read TGTGCCACCAGCGCGGGAAGGGCCGGGAATGAAAAACTGTTTTTT. The full variable domain, in which reference TRBV15 and TRBJ1-4 provide the parts outside the CDR3, is DAMVIQNPRYQVTQFGKPVTLSCSQTLNHNVMYWYQQKSSQAPKLLFHYYDKDFNNEADTPDNFQSRRPNTSFCFLDIRSPGLGDTAMYLCATSAGRAGNEKLFFGSGTQLSVL.

This sequence joins TRBV27 and TRBJ1-2; 8 bases are a match to TRBD1. After removal of 3 bases from V and 1 base from J, the junction contained 4 bases not matched to a gene. The length of the CDR3 is 15 residues. Germline V gene lookup returns CDR1 MNHEY and CDR2 SMNVEV (reference sequence). CDR3 residues: CASSFWDRSNYGYTF. The CDR3, as DNA: TGTGCCAGCAGTTTCTGGGACAGGAGTAACTATGGCTACACCTTC.

J is TRBJ1-1 and V is TRBV28; 7 bases map to TRBD1. CDR1 is MDHEN, CDR2 SYDVKM, per germline. The CDR3 length is 20 residues. J lost 1 base, V lost 0 bases, and 17 bases had no gene match. The CDR3 loop reads CASSLWTGSLGIRANTEAFF. The CDR3 DNA sequence: TGTGCCAGCAGTTTATGGACAGGGTCGTTGGGTATACGCGCGAACACTGAAGCTTTCTTT.

The chain combines TRBV7-7 with TRBJ2-5; the D gene is possibly TRBD1 (6 bases). Germline CDR1 reads SSHAT; CDR2 reads FNYEAQ (reference sequence). There are 13 residues in the CDR3. The V gene lost 6 bases and the J gene lost 1 base, with 9 bases spanning the gap. Here the CDR3 reads CASSGQLQETQYF. In nucleotides, the CDR3 is TGTGCCAGCAGTGGACAGCTCCAAGAGACCCAGTACTTC.

The rearrangement links TRBV19 to TRBJ2-3; 10 nucleotides agree with TRBD2. Looked up from germline, CDR1 is LNHDA and CDR2 is SQIVND (reference sequence). The CDR3 spans 16 residues. The trim removed 3 bases at V and 2 bases at J, leaving 5 bases unmatched. The CDR3 loop is CASSIGLADITDTQYF. CDR3 bases: TGTGCCAGTAGTATCGGACTAGCGGACATCACAGATACGCAGTATTTT.

The gene calls are TRBV10-1 and TRBJ2-7; D remains unclear. The CDR3 runs 13 residues. V was trimmed by 2 bases and J by 8 bases, leaving 13 bases between them. Germline values: CDR1 WNHNN, CDR2 SYGVQD (reference sequence). CDR3 protein: CASSEEALGKQYF. The CDR3 bases are TGCGCCAGCAGTGAGGAGGCTCTCGGCAAGCAGTACTTC.

The rearrangement links TRBV7-2 to TRBJ2-1, with 9 bases aligning to TRBD1. The V and J ends lost 0 bases and 7 bases, in that order; junction bases with no gene match: 7. CDR1 and CDR2 from the germline V gene are SGHTA and FQGNSA. This CDR3 comprises 16 residues. The CDR3 DNA reads TGTGCCAGCAGCTTAGCCCCAGGGACAGGGTCAAATGAGCAGTTCTTC. It codes for CASSLAPGTGSNEQFF.

The chain combines TRBV9 with TRBJ1-4, with a possible D match to TRBD1 (5 bases). Germline V gene data show CDR1 as SGDLS and CDR2 as YYNGEE. CDR3 length equals 14 residues. The germline V and J ends were trimmed by 4 bases and 8 bases, with 15 bases remaining between them. CDR3 in DNA: TGTGCCAGCAGCATCCGGAGGGACGGCGAAAAACTGTTTTTT. This sequence encodes CASSIRRDGEKLFF.

This chain uses TRBV9 with TRBJ2-1; 13 bases agree with TRBD2. Germline CDR1 is SGDLS and CDR2 is YYNGEE. With 1 base clipped from V and 0 bases from J, the junction kept 4 bases outside the gene matches. This CDR3 region has 18 residues. The CDR3 DNA follows: TGTGCCAGCAGCGTAACTAGCGGGGGGGGAAGCTCCTACAATGAGCAGTTCTTC. This translates into CASSVTSGGGSSYNEQFF.

The CDR3 DNA reads as TGTGCCACCACCCCCTCGGACAGGGGGTTTAGTAATTCACCCCTCCACTTT. Protein product: CATTPSDRGFSNSPLHF. The chain joins TRBV5-4 to TRBJ1-6; 10 nucleotides align to TRBD1. Germline assignment: CDR1 SGHNT and CDR2 YYREEE (reference sequence). The V gene end was trimmed by 9 bases and the J gene end by 6 bases; junction bases not matched to a gene: 15. The CDR3 spans 17 residues.

The genes are TRBV2 and TRBJ2-7; no clear D gene. The CDR3 extends over 14 amino acids. Germline V gene data show CDR1 as SNHLY and CDR2 as FYNNEI. Trimming took off 3 bases at V and 0 bases at J, with 9 bases between the two ends. The CDR3 nucleotides are TGTGCCAGCAGTGAGCAGGCGAGCTCCTACGAGCAGTACTTC. It yields the protein CASSEQASSYEQYF.

In the case of this clone: Other DNA sequences in the same sample also yield this CDR3. The chain carries TRBV6-1 and TRBJ1-6; D call uncertain. CDR1 is MNHNS, CDR2 SASEGT, per germline. The germline V and J ends were trimmed by 2 bases and 13 bases, with 12 bases remaining between them. The CDR3 contains 13 residues. CDR3 protein: CASSEKPNSPLHF. The CDR3 DNA reads TGTGCCAGCAGTGAAAAACCTAACTCCCCCCTCCACTTT.

This chain joins TRBV18 and TRBJ2-7; the match to TRBD1 covers 10 bases. After removal of 2 bases from V and 6 bases from J, the junction contained 7 bases not matched to a gene. Germline loops: CDR1 KGHSH, CDR2 LQKENI. CDR3 length equals 15 residues. This CDR3 reads CASSPVGTGDAEQYF. The CDR3 bases are TGTGCCAGCTCACCAGTAGGGACAGGGGATGCCGAGCAGTACTTC.

The chain recombines TRBV7-6 with TRBJ2-7; 9 bases align to TRBD2. The CDR3 sequence is 15 residues long. V dropped 5 bases and J dropped 4; count of bases not matched to a gene: 9. Germline V lookup: CDR1 SGHVS, CDR2 FNYEAQ. The CDR3 reads CASSPDAGGEYEQYF. CDR3 nucleotide sequence: TGTGCCAGCAGCCCAGACGCGGGGGGGGAGTACGAGCAGTACTTC. Based on the CDR3 plus reference TRBV7-6 and TRBJ2-7, the full variable domain is GAGVSQSPRYKVTKRGQDVALRCDPISGHVSLYWYRQALGQGPEFLTYFNYEAQQDKSGLPNDRFSAERPEGSISTLTIQRTEQRDSAMYRCASSPDAGGEYEQYFGPGTRLTVT.

The V gene is TRBV19, the J gene TRBJ1-2; a weak D match, TRBD1 (6 bases). CDR1 LNHDA and CDR2 SQIVND come from the germline V gene (reference sequence). This CDR3 contains 14 residues. V was cut by 5 bases and J by 1 base, with 11 bases left in between. CDR3 sequence: CASSYRTDNYGYTF. DNA for the CDR3: TGTGCCAGTAGTTACCGGACAGATAACTATGGCTACACCTTC.

This chain connects TRBV28 to TRBJ1-2, with 7 positions matching TRBD1. Per the germline V gene, CDR1 is MDHEN and CDR2 is SYDVKM. After removal of 7 bases from V and 7 bases from J, the junction contained 15 bases not matched to a gene. This CDR3 has 15 amino acids. This CDR3 is CASTPGGGSQSGYTF. The DNA of the CDR3 is TGTGCCAGCACCCCGGGAGGGGGCTCTCAGAGTGGCTACACCTTC.

This clone was observed a few times. J is TRBJ1-1 and V is TRBV7-2; 7 nucleotides align to TRBD1. The germline V gene has CDR1 SGHTA and CDR2 FQGNSA. The V segment lost 5 bases and the J segment 1 base; nucleotides outside the gene matches: 4. CDR3 length equals 14 residues. CDR3 region: CASSQGGWNTEAFF. CDR3 sequence (DNA): TGTGCCAGCAGCCAGGGGGGATGGAACACTGAAGCTTTCTTT.

The chain has TRBV27 and TRBJ1-5, with D possibly TRBD1 on 5 matching bases. Trimming pared 5 bases from V and 9 bases from J, leaving 17 bases between. This CDR3 comprises 14 residues. CDR1 and CDR2 (germline): MNHEY, SMNVEV (reference sequence). The CDR3 bases are TGTGCCAGCAGTCCTGGGGGGGAAGGAGGGCCCCAGCATTTT. Its protein is CASSPGGEGGPQHF.

This sequence joins TRBV11-2 and TRBJ1-2; TRBD1 aligns across 10 bases. Germline V gene data show CDR1 as SGHAT and CDR2 as FQNNGV. The CDR3 contains 17 residues. V shed 5 bases and J 2 bases; nucleotides not matched to a gene: 11. DNA for the CDR3: TGTGCCAGCAGCCCCCTGGACAGGGGGACGAAGAACTATGGCTACACCTTC. This encodes CASSPLDRGTKNYGYTF. The full variable domain, rest sourced from reference TRBV11-2 and TRBJ1-2, is EAGVAQSPRYKIIEKRQSVAFWCNPISGHATLYWYQQILGQGPKLLIQFQNNGVVDDSQLPKDRFSAERLKGVDSTLKIQPAKLEDSAVYLCASSPLDRGTKNYGYTFGSGTRLTVV.